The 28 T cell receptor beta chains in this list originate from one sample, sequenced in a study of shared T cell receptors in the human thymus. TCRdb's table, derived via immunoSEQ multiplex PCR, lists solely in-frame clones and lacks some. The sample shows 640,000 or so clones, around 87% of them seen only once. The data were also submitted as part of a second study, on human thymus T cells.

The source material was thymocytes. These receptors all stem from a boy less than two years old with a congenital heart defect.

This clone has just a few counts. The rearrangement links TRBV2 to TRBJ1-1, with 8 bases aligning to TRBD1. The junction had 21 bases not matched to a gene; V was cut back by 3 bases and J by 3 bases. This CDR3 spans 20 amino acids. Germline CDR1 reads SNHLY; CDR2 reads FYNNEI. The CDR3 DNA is TGTGCCAGCAGTGACACACCCCGGGACAGGAGGTTAGGTGGGCACACTGAAGCTTTCTTT. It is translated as CASSDTPRDRRLGGHTEAFF.

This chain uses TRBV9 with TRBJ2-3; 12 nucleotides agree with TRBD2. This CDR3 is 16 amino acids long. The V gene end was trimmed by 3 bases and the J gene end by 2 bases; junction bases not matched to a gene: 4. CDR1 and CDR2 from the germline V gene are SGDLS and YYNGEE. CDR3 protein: CASSATSGGHTDTQYF. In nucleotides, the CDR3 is TGTGCCAGCAGCGCGACTAGCGGGGGTCACACAGATACGCAGTATTTT. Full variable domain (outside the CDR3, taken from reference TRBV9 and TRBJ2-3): DSGVTQTPKHLITATGQRVTLRCSPRSGDLSVYWYQQSLDQGLQFLIQYYNGEERAKGNILERFSAQQFPDLHSELNLSSLELGDSALYFCASSATSGGHTDTQYFGPGTRLTVL.

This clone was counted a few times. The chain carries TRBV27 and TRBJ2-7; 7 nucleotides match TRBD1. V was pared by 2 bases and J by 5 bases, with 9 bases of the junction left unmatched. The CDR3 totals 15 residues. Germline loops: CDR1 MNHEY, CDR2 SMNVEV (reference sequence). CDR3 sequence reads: CASSLGPTGANEQYF. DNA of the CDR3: TGTGCCAGCAGTTTAGGTCCCACAGGGGCTAACGAGCAGTACTTC.

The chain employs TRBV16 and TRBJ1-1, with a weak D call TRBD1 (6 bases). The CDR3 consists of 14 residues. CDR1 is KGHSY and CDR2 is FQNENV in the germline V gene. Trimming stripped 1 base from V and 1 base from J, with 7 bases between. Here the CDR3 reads CASSQWTENTEAFF. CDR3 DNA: TGTGCCAGCAGCCAATGGACAGAGAACACTGAAGCTTTCTTT. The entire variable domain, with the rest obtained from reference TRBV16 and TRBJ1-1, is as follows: GEEVAQTPKHLVRGEGQKAKLYCAPIKGHSYVFWYQQVLKNEFKFLISFQNENVFDETGMPKERFSAKCLPNSPCSLEIQATKLEDSAVYFCASSQWTENTEAFFGQGTRLTVV.

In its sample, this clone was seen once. The CDR3 is CAISESVSVADTYEQYF. DNA of the CDR3: TGTGCCATCAGTGAGTCGGTCTCTGTAGCGGACACCTACGAGCAGTACTTC. V gene TRBV10-3 combines with J gene TRBJ2-7; tentatively, D is TRBD2 (6 bases). CDR3 length equals 17 residues. Trimming took off 0 bases at V and 2 bases at J, with 17 bases between the two ends. From germline, CDR1 is ENHRY and CDR2 SYGVKD.

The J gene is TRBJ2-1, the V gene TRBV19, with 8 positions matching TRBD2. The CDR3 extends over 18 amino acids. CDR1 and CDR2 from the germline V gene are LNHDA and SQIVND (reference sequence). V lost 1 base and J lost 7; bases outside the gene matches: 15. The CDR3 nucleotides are TGTGCCAGTAGTATAGTTCCGGGACTAGTGGACAGACTTAATGAGCAGTTCTTC. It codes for CASSIVPGLVDRLNEQFF.

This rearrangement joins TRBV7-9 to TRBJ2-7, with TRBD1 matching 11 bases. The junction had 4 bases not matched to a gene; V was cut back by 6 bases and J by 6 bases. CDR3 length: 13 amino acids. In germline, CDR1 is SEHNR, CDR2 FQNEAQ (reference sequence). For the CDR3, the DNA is TGTGCCAGCAGGCGGACAGGGGGCGGCGAGCAGTACTTC. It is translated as CASRRTGGGEQYF.

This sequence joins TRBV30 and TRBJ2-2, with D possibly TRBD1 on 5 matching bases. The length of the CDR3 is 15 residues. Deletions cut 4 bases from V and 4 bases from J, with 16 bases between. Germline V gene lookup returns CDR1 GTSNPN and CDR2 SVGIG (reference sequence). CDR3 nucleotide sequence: TGTGCCTGGACATCGGGCAGGGCGGTCACCGGGGAGCTGTTTTTT. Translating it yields CAWTSGRAVTGELFF.

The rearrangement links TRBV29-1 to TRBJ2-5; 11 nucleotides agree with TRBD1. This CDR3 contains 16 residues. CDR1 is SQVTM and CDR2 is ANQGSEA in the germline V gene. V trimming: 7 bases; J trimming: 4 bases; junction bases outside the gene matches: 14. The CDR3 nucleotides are TGCAGCGCAACCAGTCAGGACAGGGGGCTGGGAGAGACCCAGTACTTC. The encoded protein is CSATSQDRGLGETQYF.

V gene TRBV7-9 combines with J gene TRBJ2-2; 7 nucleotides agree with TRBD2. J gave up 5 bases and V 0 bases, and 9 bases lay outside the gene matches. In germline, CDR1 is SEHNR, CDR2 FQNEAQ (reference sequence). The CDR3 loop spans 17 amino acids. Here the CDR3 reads CASSLAAEGEGTGELFF. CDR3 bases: TGTGCCAGCAGCTTAGCGGCCGAAGGGGAGGGAACCGGGGAGCTGTTTTTT.

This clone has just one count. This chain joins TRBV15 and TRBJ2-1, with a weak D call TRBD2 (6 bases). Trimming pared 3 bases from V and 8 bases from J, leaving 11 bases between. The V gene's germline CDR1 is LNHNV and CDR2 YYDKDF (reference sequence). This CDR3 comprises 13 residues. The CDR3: CATSSPTSHEQFF. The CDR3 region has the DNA TGTGCCACCAGCAGCCCGACTAGTCATGAGCAGTTCTTC. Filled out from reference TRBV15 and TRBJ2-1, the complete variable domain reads DAMVIQNPRYQVTQFGKPVTLSCSQTLNHNVMYWYQQKSSQAPKLLFHYYDKDFNNEADTPDNFQSRRPNTSFCFLDIRSPGLGDTAMYLCATSSPTSHEQFFGPGTRLTVL.

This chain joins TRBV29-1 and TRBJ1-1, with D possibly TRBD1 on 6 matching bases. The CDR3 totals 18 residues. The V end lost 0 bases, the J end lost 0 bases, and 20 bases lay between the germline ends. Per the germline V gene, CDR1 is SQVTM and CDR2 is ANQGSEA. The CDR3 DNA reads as TGCAGCGTTGAAGATGATTGGGGGCTCGGATCGATGAACACTGAAGCTTTCTTT. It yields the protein CSVEDDWGLGSMNTEAFF.

The CDR3 spells CASSLSTGEGREQYF. Here the CDR3 DNA reads TGTGCCAGCAGCTTATCGACAGGGGAGGGAAGGGAGCAGTACTTC. This rearrangement joins TRBV7-9 to TRBJ2-7, with D possibly being TRBD1 (8 bases). The CDR3 runs 15 residues. V dropped 2 bases and J dropped 7 bases, with 18 bases sitting between them. Germline-derived CDR1 and CDR2 are SEHNR and FQNEAQ (reference sequence).

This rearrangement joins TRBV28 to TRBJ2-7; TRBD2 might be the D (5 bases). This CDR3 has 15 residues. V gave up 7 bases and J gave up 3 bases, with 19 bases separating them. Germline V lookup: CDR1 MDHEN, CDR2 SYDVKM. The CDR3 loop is CASTQSKIGGYEQYF. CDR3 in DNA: TGTGCCAGCACCCAATCAAAAATAGGAGGCTACGAGCAGTACTTC.

CDR3 sequence (DNA): TGTGCCAGCAGCTTAGGTCAGCGGGAGATCACAGATACGCAGTATTTT. Translating it yields CASSLGQREITDTQYF. The chain has TRBV7-2 and TRBJ2-3; 8 bases fit TRBD2. The CDR3 totals 16 residues. V shed 1 base, J shed 2 bases, and the junction held 5 bases outside the gene matches. Germline CDR1 SGHTA, CDR2 FQGNSA.

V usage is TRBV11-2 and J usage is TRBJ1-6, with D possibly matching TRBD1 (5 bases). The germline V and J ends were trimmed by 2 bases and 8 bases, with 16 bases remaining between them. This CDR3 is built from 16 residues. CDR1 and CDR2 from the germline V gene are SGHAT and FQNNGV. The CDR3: CASSLSPPLGDSPLHF. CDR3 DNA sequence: TGTGCCAGCAGCTTATCTCCCCCATTAGGGGATTCACCCCTCCACTTT.

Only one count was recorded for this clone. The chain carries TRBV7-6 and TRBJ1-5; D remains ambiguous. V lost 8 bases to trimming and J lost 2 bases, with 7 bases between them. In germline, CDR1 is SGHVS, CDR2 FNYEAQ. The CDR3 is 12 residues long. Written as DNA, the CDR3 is TGTGCCAGCGCGGAAGGCAATCAGCCCCAGCATTTT. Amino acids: CASAEGNQPQHF.

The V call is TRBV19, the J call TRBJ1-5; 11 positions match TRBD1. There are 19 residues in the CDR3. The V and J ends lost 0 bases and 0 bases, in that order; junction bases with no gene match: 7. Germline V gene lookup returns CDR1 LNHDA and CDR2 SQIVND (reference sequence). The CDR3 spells CASSIERTGGFFSNQPQHF. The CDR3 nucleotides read TGTGCCAGTAGTATAGAACGGACAGGGGGCTTTTTTAGCAATCAGCCCCAGCATTTT.

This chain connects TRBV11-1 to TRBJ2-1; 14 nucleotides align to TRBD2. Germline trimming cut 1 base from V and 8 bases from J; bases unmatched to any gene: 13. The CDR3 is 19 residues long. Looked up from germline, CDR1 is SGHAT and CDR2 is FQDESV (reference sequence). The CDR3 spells CASSLEHITGLAGDHEQFF. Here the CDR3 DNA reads TGTGCCAGCAGCTTAGAGCATATAACGGGACTAGCGGGAGACCATGAGCAGTTCTTC.

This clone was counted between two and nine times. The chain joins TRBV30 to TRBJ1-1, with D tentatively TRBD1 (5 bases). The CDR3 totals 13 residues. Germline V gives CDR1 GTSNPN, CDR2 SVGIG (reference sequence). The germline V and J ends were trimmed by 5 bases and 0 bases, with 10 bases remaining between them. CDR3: CAWGQGLNTEAFF. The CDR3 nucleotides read TGTGCCTGGGGTCAGGGCTTGAACACTGAAGCTTTCTTT. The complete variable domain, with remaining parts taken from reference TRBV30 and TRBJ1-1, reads SQTIHQWPATLVQPVGSPLSLECTVEGTSNPNLYWYRQAAGRGLQLLFYSVGIGQISSEVPQNLSASRPQDRQFILSSKKLLLSDSGFYLCAWGQGLNTEAFFGQGTRLTVV.

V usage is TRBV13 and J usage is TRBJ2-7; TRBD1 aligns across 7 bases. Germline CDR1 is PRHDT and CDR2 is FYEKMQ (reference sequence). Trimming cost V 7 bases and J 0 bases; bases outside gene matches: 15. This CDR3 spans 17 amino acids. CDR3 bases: TGTGCCAGCACCAACCGATGGCGGACAGGCAGCTCCTACGAGCAGTACTTC. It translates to CASTNRWRTGSSYEQYF.

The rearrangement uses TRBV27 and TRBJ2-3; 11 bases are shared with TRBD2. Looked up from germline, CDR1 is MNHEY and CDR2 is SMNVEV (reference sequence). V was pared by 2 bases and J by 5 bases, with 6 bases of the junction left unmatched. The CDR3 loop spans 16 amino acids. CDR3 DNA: TGTGCCAGCAGTTTAGGGTCTAGCGGGGGGATAGATACGCAGTATTTT. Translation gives CASSLGSSGGIDTQYF.

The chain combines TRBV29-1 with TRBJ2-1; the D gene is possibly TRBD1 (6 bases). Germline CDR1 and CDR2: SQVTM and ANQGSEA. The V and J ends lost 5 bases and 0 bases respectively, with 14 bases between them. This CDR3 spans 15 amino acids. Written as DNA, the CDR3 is TGCAGCGTTACCGGGACACCTAGCTCCTACAATGAGCAGTTCTTC. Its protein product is CSVTGTPSSYNEQFF.

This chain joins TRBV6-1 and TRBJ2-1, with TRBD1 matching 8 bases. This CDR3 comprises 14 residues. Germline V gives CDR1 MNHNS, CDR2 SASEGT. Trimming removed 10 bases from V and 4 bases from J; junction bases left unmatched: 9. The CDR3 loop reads CATRGQEEYNEQFF. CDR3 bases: TGTGCCACCCGGGGACAGGAGGAGTACAATGAGCAGTTCTTC.

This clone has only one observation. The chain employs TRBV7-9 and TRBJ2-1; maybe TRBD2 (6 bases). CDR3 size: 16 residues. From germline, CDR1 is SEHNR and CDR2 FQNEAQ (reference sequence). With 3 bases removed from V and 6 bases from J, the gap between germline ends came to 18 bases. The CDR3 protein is CASSFTSCGRGNEQFF. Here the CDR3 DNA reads TGTGCCAGCAGCTTTACTTCGTGTGGGCGGGGCAATGAGCAGTTCTTC.

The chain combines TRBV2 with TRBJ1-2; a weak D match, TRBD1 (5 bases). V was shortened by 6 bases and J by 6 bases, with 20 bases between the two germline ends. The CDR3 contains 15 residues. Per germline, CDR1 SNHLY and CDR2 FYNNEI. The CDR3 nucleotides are TGTGCCAGCAGCCGGTCGGACACTCTACCAAATGGCTACACCTTC. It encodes CASSRSDTLPNGYTF.

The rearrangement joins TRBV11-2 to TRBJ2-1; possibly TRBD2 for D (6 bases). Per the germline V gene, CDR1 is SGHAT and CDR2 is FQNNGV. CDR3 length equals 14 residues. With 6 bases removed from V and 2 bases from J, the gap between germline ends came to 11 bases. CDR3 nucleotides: TGTGCCAGCAGTGGTAGCGGAGCCTACAATGAGCAGTTCTTC. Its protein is CASSGSGAYNEQFF.

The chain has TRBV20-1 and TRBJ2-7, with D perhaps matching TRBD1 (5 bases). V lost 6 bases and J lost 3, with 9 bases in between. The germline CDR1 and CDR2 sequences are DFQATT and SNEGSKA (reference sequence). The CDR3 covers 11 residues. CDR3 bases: TGCAGTGCAAGACAGATCTACGAGCAGTACTTC. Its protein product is CSARQIYEQYF.